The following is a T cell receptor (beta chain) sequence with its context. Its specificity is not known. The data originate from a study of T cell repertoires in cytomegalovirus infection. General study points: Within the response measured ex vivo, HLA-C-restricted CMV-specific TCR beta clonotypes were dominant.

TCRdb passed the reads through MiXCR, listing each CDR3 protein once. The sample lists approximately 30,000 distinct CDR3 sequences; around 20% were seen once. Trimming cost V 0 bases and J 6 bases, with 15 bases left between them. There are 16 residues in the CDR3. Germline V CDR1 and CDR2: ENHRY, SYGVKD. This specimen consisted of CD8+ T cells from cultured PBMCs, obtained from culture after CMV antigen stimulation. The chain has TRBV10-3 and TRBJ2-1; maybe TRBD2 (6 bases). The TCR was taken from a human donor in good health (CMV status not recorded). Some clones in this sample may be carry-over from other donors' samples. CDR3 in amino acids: CAISESEGPSGNEQFF. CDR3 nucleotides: TGTGCCATCAGTGAGTCGGAGGGACCCTCGGGCAATGAGCAGTTCTTC.